Sequencing of this TCR beta chain was carried out in a study of blood T cell repertoires in COVID-19. Authors' analysis steps: Scientists estimated how many nucleated cells there were by amplifying reference gene primers. Measured with immunoSEQ multiplex PCR; TCRdb has only the in-frame clones, and not every one. D and trimming were read from the DNA, whereas the V and J calls and clone size are those reported in that table. This table holds under 200,000 clones, roughly nine tenths found once. V was clipped by 8 bases and J by 7 bases, with 11 bases between them. The CDR3 totals 12 residues. Sequencing input: peripheral blood. V and J are TRBV12-3 or TRBV12-4 and TRBJ1-4; TRBD1 is a possible D gene (5 bases). This receptor was identified in a woman aged 80 or older in a cohort sampled during active or convalescent COVID-19. CDR3 loop: CASQGVGEKLFF. CDR3 bases: TGTGCCAGCCAAGGGGTGGGTGAAAAACTGTTTTTT.